This TCR beta chain was captured in a study of preoperative IRX-2 immunotherapy in early breast cancer. The CDR3 has 13 residues. Germline CDR1 is MNHGY and CDR2 is SAAAGT. Remarks on this clone: At one of its ends the junction is not consistent with the germline gene, which may arise from a read error.

Treatment noted: preoperative locoregional IRX-2 cytokine immunotherapy. Patients received preoperative, locoregional IRX-2 cytokine immunotherapy in a phase Ib study. Profiled with immunoSEQ multiplex PCR; TCRdb holds only in-frame clones, not every one. Of roughly 5,500 clones detected, 73% appear once; the ten largest clones hold roughly 14%. The sequence derives from a human donor with breast cancer. The chain has TRBV6-8 and TRBJ2-5; D is ambiguous. The sample in question was tumor tissue, obtained before IRX-2 immunotherapy. The CDR3 bases are TGTGCCATCAGTGGTGGTATGGCAGAGACCCAGTACTTC. Its translation: CAISGGMAETQYF.